Below, one T cell receptor (beta chain) is given with its context. What it recognizes is unknown. This sample stems from a study of OX40 agonist ivuxolimab in advanced cancers. As for the study in general: Prior anti-PD-1, anti-PD-L1 or anti-CTLA-4 therapy did not bar entry, and 40% to 45% had some. A partial response was reached by three patients: one with hepatocellular carcinoma and two with cutaneous melanoma. Study outcomes and limitations: In general, CD8+ T cells held more expanded clones than CD4+ did, on average.

Patients were ruled out by autoimmune disease history or systemic immunosuppression. Repertoires were generated with immunoSEQ multiplex PCR, while TCRdb's copy carries only in-frame clones and drops some. The sample contains about 82,000 clones, about 86% of which appear only once. Sequencing used CD4+ or CD8+ T cells sorted from blood, obtained in a trial of the OX40 agonist ivuxolimab. The receptor was derived from an adult with an advanced solid tumor such as melanoma, head and neck, liver or kidney cancer.

CDR3 sequence reads: CASRFRGENIQYF. CDR3 bases: TGTGCCAGCAGGTTCAGGGGTGAGAACATTCAGTACTTC. The V and J genes are TRBV12-1 and TRBJ2-4; the tabulated D call, TRBD1, remains unverified against the DNA. TRBV12-1 is a documented pseudogene. The CDR3 has 13 residues.